Below, 19 T cell receptor beta chains from the same sample are listed, as sequenced in a study of blood T cell repertoires in COVID-19. Profiled with immunoSEQ multiplex PCR; TCRdb holds only in-frame clones, not every one. The sample includes 200,000 to 250,000 clones, approximately 90% of them seen just once. The specimen sequenced was PBMCs or T cells enriched from blood (not recorded which). These receptors were obtained from a woman in her thirties or forties with acute COVID-19.

V usage is TRBV27 and J usage is TRBJ1-6; D might be TRBD1 (5 bases). Per germline, CDR1 MNHEY and CDR2 SMNVEV (reference sequence). V was clipped by 8 bases and J by 10 bases, with 18 bases between them. The CDR3 runs to 14 residues. The CDR3 sequence: CASAFGGEWSPLHF. The CDR3 bases are TGTGCCAGCGCTTTCGGGGGAGAGTGGTCACCCCTCCACTTT.

The chain links TRBV6-2 or TRBV6-3 to TRBJ2-5, with 8 nucleotides matching TRBD1. CDR3 length equals 16 residues. Germline V CDR1 and CDR2: MNHEY, SVGEGT. V gave up 2 bases and J gave up 5 bases; unmatched junction bases: 10. In DNA, the CDR3 is TGTGCCAGCAGTTACGGACAGGGACCAAGGGCGGAGACCCAGTACTTC. This translates into CASSYGQGPRAETQYF.

V is TRBV7-8 and J is TRBJ2-5; a possible D gene is TRBD2 (7 bases). The length of the CDR3 is 17 residues. Trimming pared 3 bases from V and 5 bases from J, leaving 22 bases between. Germline V lookup: CDR1 SGHVS, CDR2 FQNEAQ. The CDR3 DNA follows: TGTGCCAGCAGCTTGGGTCCGGGGGGCCGGTCCGAGGAGACCCAGTACTTC. As protein: CASSLGPGGRSEETQYF. The full variable domain, with the rest looked up from reference TRBV7-8 and TRBJ2-5, is GAGVSQSPRYKVAKRGQDVALRCDPISGHVSLFWYQQALGQGPEFLTYFQNEAQLDKSGLPSDRFFAERPEGSVSTLKIQRTQQEDSAVYLCASSLGPGGRSEETQYFGPGTRLLVL.

This clone has just one count. This chain uses TRBV27 with TRBJ1-6; TRBD1 is a possible D gene (5 bases). This CDR3 comprises 17 residues. The germline gives CDR1 MNHEY, CDR2 SMNVEV (reference sequence). With 2 bases removed from V and 0 bases from J, the gap between germline ends came to 11 bases. In DNA, the CDR3 is TGTGCCAGCAGTTTAGCAGGGCTCAGCTCCTATAATTCACCCCTCCACTTT. It codes for CASSLAGLSSYNSPLHF.

The chain has TRBV7-9 and TRBJ1-2, with D possibly being TRBD1 (5 bases). Germline V gene lookup returns CDR1 SEHNR and CDR2 FQNEAQ (reference sequence). CDR3 length: 15 amino acids. Trimming pared 5 bases from V and 1 base from J, leaving 14 bases between. The CDR3 loop reads CASSGWDSLNYGYTF. The CDR3 nucleotides read TGTGCCAGCAGCGGATGGGACTCCCTTAACTATGGCTACACCTTC.

Comments on this clone: Other nucleotide sequences from this sample produce the same CDR3. The chain recombines TRBV4-3 with TRBJ2-2; a weak D match, TRBD2 (5 bases). From germline, CDR1 is LGHNA and CDR2 YSLEER. The V and J ends lost 0 bases and 2 bases respectively, with 10 bases between them. The CDR3 length is 16 residues. The CDR3 DNA sequence: TGCGCCAGCAGCCAAGATGGACGGGGAAACACCGGGGAGCTGTTTTTT. The encoded protein is CASSQDGRGNTGELFF.

The rearrangement joins TRBV5-5 to TRBJ1-1; D may be TRBD1 (6 bases). This CDR3 has 13 residues. V lost 2 bases and J 6 bases, leaving 11 bases between the germline ends. The germline V gene has CDR1 SGHKS and CDR2 YYEKEE (reference sequence). In DNA, the CDR3 is TGTGCCAGCAGCTTCAGGGGAATCGCTGAAGCTTTCTTT. Protein: CASSFRGIAEAFF.

The V call is TRBV9, the J call TRBJ1-1, with D possibly being TRBD1 (6 bases). The CDR3 is made up of 15 amino acids. Germline V gene sequence: CDR1 SGDLS, CDR2 YYNGEE. The V and J ends lost 8 bases and 4 bases respectively, with 21 bases between them. The CDR3 DNA is TGTGCCAGTAATCCGGGACACGTCTCGAGCACTGAAGCTTTCTTT. This sequence encodes CASNPGHVSSTEAFF.

This clone was recorded a few times. The J gene is TRBJ1-1, the V gene TRBV5-1, with 7 bases matching TRBD1. V lost 3 bases, J lost 1 base, and 6 bases stayed unmatched. In germline, CDR1 is SGHRS, CDR2 YFSETQ. The CDR3 runs 15 residues. The CDR3, as DNA: TGCGCCAGCAGCTCGGCGACAGGGAGGAACACTGAAGCTTTCTTT. It codes for CASSSATGRNTEAFF.

The chain links TRBV9 to TRBJ2-7, with 9 bases identical to TRBD1. CDR1 SGDLS and CDR2 YYNGEE come from the germline V gene. The CDR3 totals 14 residues. Unmatched junction bases numbered 2, after V lost 0 bases and J lost 4 bases. This chain's CDR3 is CASSVGGTGYEQYF. CDR3 nucleotides: TGTGCCAGCAGCGTAGGGGGGACAGGGTACGAGCAGTACTTC.

This clone came up once. V gene TRBV30 combines with J gene TRBJ1-1; the D gene is possibly TRBD1 (5 bases). In germline, CDR1 is GTSNPN, CDR2 SVGIG (reference sequence). This CDR3 has 13 residues. Trimming removed 6 bases at V and 1 base at J, with 12 bases between. The CDR3 region is CACGYRRNTEAFF. The CDR3 DNA reads TGTGCCTGCGGCTACAGGCGGAACACTGAAGCTTTCTTT.

This chain uses TRBV6-1 with TRBJ1-4; D unresolved. Germline V gene data show CDR1 as MNHNS and CDR2 as SASEGT. V dropped 0 bases and J dropped 4 bases, with 9 bases sitting between them. The CDR3 has 15 amino acids. CDR3 region: CASSEALGFNEKLFF. CDR3 in DNA: TGTGCCAGCAGTGAAGCGCTGGGCTTTAATGAAAAACTGTTTTTT.

V gene TRBV24-1 combines with J gene TRBJ1-2; 7 positions agree with TRBD1. CDR1 is KGHDR and CDR2 is SFDVKD in the germline V gene. The V segment lost 4 bases and the J segment 3 bases; nucleotides outside the gene matches: 10. The CDR3 has 16 residues. DNA for the CDR3: TGTGCCACCAGTGAGACGTACCCCGACAGGGACTATGGCTACACCTTC. Protein product: CATSETYPDRDYGYTF.

V and J are TRBV19 and TRBJ2-2, with D perhaps TRBD2 (5 bases). Germline assignment: CDR1 LNHDA and CDR2 SQIVND (reference sequence). V shed 9 bases and J shed 3 bases, with 11 bases lying between them. The CDR3 runs to 13 residues. CDR3 nucleotide sequence: TGTGCCAGCGAGGGCTATTACACCGGGGAGCTGTTTTTT. Amino acid sequence: CASEGYYTGELFF.

The J gene is TRBJ1-2, the V gene TRBV3-1 (or the pseudogene TRBV3-2); TRBD1 matches 11 bases. This CDR3 is built from 19 residues. V shed 6 bases, J shed 3 bases, and the junction held 18 bases outside the gene matches. Germline lookup yields CDR1 LGHDT and CDR2 YNNKEL (reference sequence). The CDR3 nucleotides read TGTGCCAGCAGGTATTCTGGGACAGGGGGTTCTAACTCTCACTATGGCTACACCTTC. It yields the protein CASRYSGTGGSNSHYGYTF.

DNA of the CDR3: TGTGCCATCAGCGGACAGGGGGCGTTTCAATACGAGCAGTACTTC. Protein: CAISGQGAFQYEQYF. V gene TRBV10-3 combines with J gene TRBJ2-7, with TRBD1 identical over 11 bases. This CDR3 has 15 amino acids. V gave up 6 bases and J gave up 4 bases; unmatched junction bases: 8. Germline V gives CDR1 ENHRY, CDR2 SYGVKD.

The rearrangement joins TRBV6-1 to TRBJ1-2, with D perhaps matching TRBD1 (5 bases). The CDR3 sequence is 15 residues long. V was shortened by 3 bases and J by 6 bases, with 17 bases between the two germline ends. The germline CDR1 and CDR2 sequences are MNHNS and SASEGT. In nucleotides, the CDR3 is TGTGCCAGCAGTGACGGGTTCAGGGCACCCCATGGCTACACCTTC. Translated, it gives CASSDGFRAPHGYTF.

The chain couples TRBV9 to TRBJ2-6; 8 nucleotides align to TRBD1. V lost 4 bases and J lost 0; bases outside the gene matches: 15. CDR1 and CDR2 from the germline V gene are SGDLS and YYNGEE. This CDR3 is built from 20 residues. The CDR3 sequence is CASSQPLQPGQASGANVLTF. The CDR3 DNA is TGTGCCAGCAGCCAACCCCTCCAACCGGGACAGGCCTCTGGGGCCAACGTCCTGACTTTC.

This chain links TRBV13 with TRBJ1-2; 8 positions match TRBD1. Germline CDR1 reads PRHDT; CDR2 reads FYEKMQ (reference sequence). The CDR3 has 15 residues. V was pared by 5 bases and J by 7 bases, with 12 bases of the junction left unmatched. CDR3 in DNA: TGTGCCAGCAGCCCCCTCGTCAGGGGGCGGTTTGGCTACACCTTC. This sequence encodes CASSPLVRGRFGYTF.